This TCR beta chain was obtained from a study of beta chain features in type 1 diabetes. The investigators reverse transcribed all of the isolated RNA, so they sequenced expressed TCRB transcripts. Method: immunoSEQ multiplex PCR; TCRdb's copy keeps in-frame clones and lacks some. Of some 150,000 clones listed, around an eighth are singletons. Germline V gives CDR1 MNHEY, CDR2 SVGAGI. The CDR3 is made up of 15 amino acids. V trimming: 6 bases; J trimming: 2 bases; junction bases outside the gene matches: 7. General study results and limits: VDJ junctions in type 1 diabetes patients carried more deletions and fewer insertions. Healthy donors had naive, central memory and Treg TCRB repertoires that appeared less similar than those seen among patients. Shortening of TCRB CDR3s, moderate but significant, appeared in all four CD4+ subsets of Type 1 diabetes patients. Whether HLA type affects TCRB rearrangement stayed undetermined in the present work.

Only a few counts were recorded for this clone. The target antigen is unknown. The TCR comes from a man aged 18 to 29 with type 1 diabetes. V is TRBV6-5 and J is TRBJ2-3; 8 bases agree with TRBD2. Sample: central memory CD4+ T cells from blood. The CDR3: CASRPRTSSTDTQYF. In DNA form, the CDR3 reads TGTGCCAGCAGACCTCGGACTAGCTCCACAGATACGCAGTATTTT.